A selection of T cell receptor beta chains follows, all from one sample in a study of tumor-infiltrating lymphocytes in oesophageal squamous cell carcinoma. TCRdb reprocessed the PCR reads via MiXCR and lists one record per CDR3 protein. The sample comprises 10,000 or so distinct CDR3 sequences, around 54% of which are singletons, and 35% to 45% rests with the top ten. The sequenced sample was esophageal tumor tissue. The receptors originated from a female donor with esophageal squamous cell carcinoma. CDR3s include the opening cysteine and the closing phenylalanine or tryptophan. A D gene is named only where the DNA matches it firmly. The size of a clone is reported for some rows only, either as once, few or many, or as a class for expanded clones.

J gene: TRBJ2-1
clone size: few
D gene: .
V gene: TRBV11-1
CDR3 DNA: TGTGCCAGCAGCTTACCCGACAATGAGCAGTTCTTC
CDR3 protein: CASSLPDNEQFF

J gene: TRBJ2-1
clone size: few
D gene: TRBD1
V gene: TRBV7-3
CDR3 DNA: TGTGCCAGCAGCTTGGACAGGGGCAATGAGCAGTTCTTC
CDR3 protein: CASSLDRGNEQFF

J gene: TRBJ2-1
clone size: .
D gene: TRBD2
V gene: TRBV20-1
CDR3 DNA: TGCAGTGCAGCTAGCGGGGCCTCTAGCTCCTACAATGAGCAGTTCTTC
CDR3 protein: CSAASGASSSYNEQFF

J gene: TRBJ2-3
clone size: .
D gene: TRBD2
V gene: TRBV6-5
CDR3 DNA: TGTGCCAGCAGTTACGGGACTAGCCGCACAGATACGCAGTATTTT
CDR3 protein: CASSYGTSRTDTQYF

J gene: TRBJ2-5
clone size: .
D gene: TRBD1
V gene: TRBV10-1
CDR3 DNA: TGCGCCAGCAGTGATGGGACAGGGGGGCAAGAGACCCAGTACTTC
CDR3 protein: CASSDGTGGQETQYF

J gene: TRBJ2-1
clone size: .
D gene: .
V gene: TRBV12-3/TRBV12-4
CDR3 DNA: TGTGCCAGCAACTCCTTTTTGACAGGTCCGGCGTACTTC
CDR3 protein: CASNSFLTGPAYF

J gene: TRBJ2-1
clone size: .
D gene: .
V gene: TRBV7-2
CDR3 DNA: TGTGCCAACATCGAGCGGACCTTCTACAATGAGCAGTTCTTC
CDR3 protein: CANIERTFYNEQFF

J gene: TRBJ2-2
clone size: few
D gene: .
V gene: TRBV27
CDR3 DNA: TGTGCCAGCAGTATCAGGGGAGGCACCGGGGAGCTGTTTTTT
CDR3 protein: CASSIRGGTGELFF

J gene: TRBJ2-5
clone size: many
D gene: .
V gene: TRBV10-2
CDR3 DNA: TGCGCCAGCGCGTTCGGGAGCTCCTACAATGAGCAGTACTTC
CDR3 protein: CASAFGSSYNEQYF

J gene: TRBJ2-1
clone size: .
D gene: TRBD2
V gene: TRBV7-9
CDR3 DNA: TGTGCCAGCAGCTCCGGACTAGCGGAAGACAATGAGCAGTTCTTC
CDR3 protein: CASSSGLAEDNEQFF

J gene: TRBJ2-6
clone size: few
D gene: .
V gene: TRBV7-3
CDR3 DNA: TGTGCCAGCAGCTTAAGTGTCAGGGGGGGCTCTGGGGCCAACGTCCTGACTTTC
CDR3 protein: CASSLSVRGGSGANVLTF

J gene: TRBJ2-3
clone size: few
D gene: .
V gene: TRBV7-2
CDR3 DNA: TGTGCCAGCAGCTCCCCGATTCGGGGTATGGTCTCCTACGAGCAGTACTTT
CDR3 protein: CASSSPIRGMVSYEQYF

J gene: TRBJ2-5
clone size: .
D gene: .
V gene: TRBV5-1
CDR3 DNA: TGCGCCAGCAGCCCAGATGGAGAGACCCAGTACTTC
CDR3 protein: CASSPDGETQYF

J gene: TRBJ2-1
clone size: .
D gene: TRBD2
V gene: TRBV12-3/TRBV12-4
CDR3 DNA: TGTGCCAGCAGAAGGACTAGCGGCCAAGGGGACCAGGAGCAGTTCTTC
CDR3 protein: CASRRTSGQGDQEQFF

J gene: TRBJ2-7
clone size: many
D gene: TRBD2
V gene: TRBV27
CDR3 DNA: TGTGCCAGCAGCCGACTGCGGGAGGGCCCATCCTACGAGCAGTACTTC
CDR3 protein: CASSRLREGPSYEQYF

J gene: TRBJ2-7
clone size: few
D gene: TRBD2
V gene: TRBV11-2
CDR3 DNA: TGTGCCAGCAGCTTATACCCTAGCGGAGGCAATGAGCAGTACTTC
CDR3 protein: CASSLYPSGGNEQYF

J gene: TRBJ2-7
clone size: once
D gene: TRBD2
V gene: TRBV6-1
CDR3 DNA: TGTGCCAGCAGGTCGGGAGGGGCCGACGAGCAGTACTTC
CDR3 protein: CASRSGGADEQYF

J gene: TRBJ2-1
clone size: .
D gene: .
V gene: TRBV7-8
CDR3 DNA: TGTGCCAGCAGCTTATCAACCCGCTCCTACAATGAGCAGTTCTTC
CDR3 protein: CASSLSTRSYNEQFF

J gene: TRBJ2-6
clone size: many
D gene: .
V gene: TRBV4-1
CDR3 DNA: TGCGCCAGCAGCCCTAAACAAGACTCTGGGGCCAACGTCCTGACTTTC
CDR3 protein: CASSPKQDSGANVLTF

J gene: TRBJ2-4
clone size: medium-sized
D gene: .
V gene: TRBV7-8
CDR3 DNA: TGTGCCAGCAGCTTAGACGGCGACAGGGTCTGGGGGGGTTATATTGGAAACATTCAGTACTTC
CDR3 protein: CASSLDGDRVWGGYIGNIQYF

J gene: TRBJ2-1
clone size: .
D gene: TRBD2
V gene: TRBV5-4
CDR3 DNA: TGTGCCAGCAGCCGGACTAGCGGTTCTAACAATGAGCAGTTCTTC
CDR3 protein: CASSRTSGSNNEQFF

J gene: TRBJ1-5
clone size: many
D gene: .
V gene: TRBV5-6
CDR3 DNA: TGTGCCAGCAGCTTAAGGGGAAATCAGCCCCAGCATTTT
CDR3 protein: CASSLRGNQPQHF

J gene: TRBJ2-3
clone size: .
D gene: .
V gene: TRBV5-1
CDR3 DNA: TGCGCCAGCAGCTTGGCGAACACAGATACGCAGTATTTT
CDR3 protein: CASSLANTDTQYF

J gene: TRBJ2-1
clone size: .
D gene: .
V gene: TRBV12-3/TRBV12-4
CDR3 DNA: TGTGCCAGCAGCCGCGGATTCTGGGGATACAATGAGCAGTTCTTC
CDR3 protein: CASSRGFWGYNEQFF

J gene: TRBJ2-1
clone size: medium-sized
D gene: TRBD2
V gene: TRBV7-9
CDR3 DNA: TGTGCCAGCAGCAAATGGACTAGCGGGACTACCTACAATGAGCAGTTCTTC
CDR3 protein: CASSKWTSGTTYNEQFF

J gene: TRBJ2-1
clone size: .
D gene: .
V gene: TRBV7-6
CDR3 DNA: TGTGCCAGCAGCTTAGTTCACAGGGCAGGGTTTGGTAATGAGCAGTTCTTC
CDR3 protein: CASSLVHRAGFGNEQFF

J gene: TRBJ2-1
clone size: .
D gene: TRBD2
V gene: TRBV7-8
CDR3 DNA: TGTGCCAGCAGCTTAAGACCAGCGGGAGGCGGTAGAAACGAGCAGTTCTTC
CDR3 protein: CASSLRPAGGGRNEQFF

J gene: TRBJ1-3
clone size: many
D gene: .
V gene: TRBV7-3
CDR3 DNA: TGTGCCAGCAGCCTTCAACCGGGACACCCTGGAAACACCATATATTTT
CDR3 protein: CASSLQPGHPGNTIYF

J gene: TRBJ2-1
clone size: .
D gene: TRBD1
V gene: TRBV7-9
CDR3 DNA: TGTGCCAGCAGCCCTTGGACAGGCAATTCACCCCTCCACTTC
CDR3 protein: CASSPWTGNSPLHF

J gene: TRBJ2-3
clone size: .
D gene: .
V gene: TRBV6-6
CDR3 DNA: TGTGCCAGCAGTTACTCGATCGGCTGGCTCACAGATACGCAGTATTTT
CDR3 protein: CASSYSIGWLTDTQYF

J gene: TRBJ2-7
clone size: .
D gene: .
V gene: TRBV7-3
CDR3 DNA: TGTGCCAGCACCCTAGGGGGGGGCTCAGATACGCAGTACTTC
CDR3 protein: CASTLGGGSDTQYF

J gene: TRBJ2-3
clone size: many
D gene: .
V gene: TRBV6-1
CDR3 DNA: TGTGCCAGCCACAGTGCAGGGGGCACAGATACGCAGTATTTT
CDR3 protein: CASHSAGGTDTQYF

J gene: TRBJ2-1
clone size: few
D gene: TRBD2
V gene: TRBV7-9
CDR3 DNA: TGTGCCAGCAGCGCCGGGACTAGGGGATACAATGAGCAGTTCTTC
CDR3 protein: CASSAGTRGYNEQFF

J gene: TRBJ2-5
clone size: .
D gene: .
V gene: TRBV7-4
CDR3 DNA: TGTGCCAGCAGCTTAGCCGGTGGAGGAGGGAGGGAGACCCAGTACTTC
CDR3 protein: CASSLAGGGGRETQYF

J gene: TRBJ2-7
clone size: few
D gene: .
V gene: TRBV7-2
CDR3 DNA: TGTGCCAGCAGCTTTACCCTAGACGAGCAGTACTTC
CDR3 protein: CASSFTLDEQYF

J gene: TRBJ2-1
clone size: .
D gene: TRBD2
V gene: TRBV7-2
CDR3 DNA: TGTACCAGCAGCAGCGGACTAGTTGTGTACAATGTGCAGTTCTTC
CDR3 protein: CTSSSGLVVYNVQFF

J gene: TRBJ1-2
clone size: .
D gene: .
V gene: TRBV11-2
CDR3 DNA: TGTGCCAGCAGCCCACAGGGACGCGGCTACACCTTC
CDR3 protein: CASSPQGRGYTF

J gene: TRBJ2-1
clone size: .
D gene: TRBD2
V gene: TRBV6-1
CDR3 DNA: TGTGCCAGCAGTGAAACTAGCGGGAGGGCGTACAATGAGCAGTTCTTC
CDR3 protein: CASSETSGRAYNEQFF

J gene: TRBJ2-5
clone size: .
D gene: .
V gene: TRBV11-1
CDR3 DNA: TGTGCCAGCAGCCAAGGGGGGCCGACAGAGACCCAGTACTTC
CDR3 protein: CASSQGGPTETQYF

J gene: TRBJ2-6
clone size: .
D gene: .
V gene: TRBV12-3/TRBV12-4
CDR3 DNA: TGTGCCAGCAGTGACAAGGAGTCCTCTGGGGCCAACGTCCTGACTTTC
CDR3 protein: CASSDKESSGANVLTF

J gene: TRBJ2-7
clone size: .
D gene: .
V gene: TRBV19
CDR3 DNA: TGTGCCAGTAGAGGAGGGGCTACTTACGAGCAGTACTTC
CDR3 protein: CASRGGATYEQYF

J gene: TRBJ2-3
clone size: .
D gene: TRBD2
V gene: TRBV11-1
CDR3 DNA: TGTGCCAGCAGCTTATCTAGCGGTAGCACAGATACGCAGTATTTT
CDR3 protein: CASSLSSGSTDTQYF